These T cell receptor beta chains were read from a single sample in a study of human T cells and chemical hapten exposure. TCRdb used MiXCR to reprocess the RACE reads, holding one entry per CDR3 protein. The repertoire has 380,000 or so distinct CDR3 sequences, about 5% of them found once; the top ten carry more than 8%. The sample in question was whole blood, obtained in connection with sensitization to the hapten diphenylcyclopropenone (DPC). The receptors were gathered from a woman aged 18-35 years with alopecia areata. Some clones in this sample may be carry-over from other donors' samples. The CDR3 runs from the conserved cysteine through the conserved F or W. The order of the fields is J gene, clone size, V gene, D gene, CDR3 DNA, CDR3 protein. The D gene is left open where the match is weak. Part of the rows lack a size; the others show once, few, many or a class for expanded clones.

TRBJ2-5,many,TRBV7-2,TRBD1,TGTGCCAGCAGCCGCAGGACAGGACCGCAAGAGACCCAGTACTTC,CASSRRTGPQETQYF
TRBJ2-1,few,TRBV5-6,NA,TGTGCCAGCAGCTTGGAATTCCGGATCCACGGGGGTGAGCAGTTCTTC,CASSLEFRIHGGEQFF
TRBJ1-5,many,TRBV7-2,NA,TGTGCCAGCAGCTCGGACGGTAATCAGCCCCAGCATTTT,CASSSDGNQPQHF
TRBJ1-5,NA,TRBV19,NA,TGTGCCAGTAGTATAGCCAGGGGTAGGCAGCCCCAGCATTTT,CASSIARGRQPQHF
TRBJ2-3,many,TRBV5-6,NA,TGTGCCAGCAGCTTGCCACGCGGTACGCAGTATTTT,CASSLPRGTQYF
TRBJ1-1,many,TRBV28,NA,TGTGCCAGCAGGCTGGAGAACACTGAAGCTTTCTTT,CASRLENTEAFF
TRBJ2-1,many,TRBV20-1,NA,TGCAGTGCTAGAGATATTCGGGAATACAATGAGCAGTTCTTC,CSARDIREYNEQFF
TRBJ2-1,many,TRBV3-1,TRBD2,TGTGCCAGCAGCCTGGGACTAGCGGGGGGGGTTGAGCAGTTCTTC,CASSLGLAGGVEQFF
TRBJ2-3,many,TRBV10-3,NA,TGTGCCATCAGTGATAGGGGGGTCCTATCAGATACGCAGTATTTT,CAISDRGVLSDTQYF
TRBJ1-1,few,TRBV4-3,NA,TGCGCCAGCAGCCAAGAGACAGGAGGAGGCACTGAAGCTTTCTTT,CASSQETGGGTEAFF
TRBJ2-7,few,TRBV6-5,NA,TGTGCCAGCAGTTCTAATGGGGCCACCTACGAGCAGTACTTC,CASSSNGATYEQYF
TRBJ1-1,few,TRBV28,NA,TGTGCCAGTACAATAGGACTGGACACTGAAGCTTTCTTT,CASTIGLDTEAFF
TRBJ1-1,many,TRBV7-9,NA,TGTGCCAGCAGCTCATCAGCGAACACTGAAGCTTTCTTT,CASSSSANTEAFF
TRBJ2-2,NA,TRBV4-1,TRBD2,TGCGCCAGCAGCCCCCGAGGGGTAGCGGGGGGGAACACCGGGGAGCTGTTTTTT,CASSPRGVAGGNTGELFF
TRBJ1-1,many,TRBV29-1,NA,TGCAGCGTTGAAGTAGGGCTCGGGACTGAAGCTTTCTTT,CSVEVGLGTEAFF
TRBJ2-5,few,TRBV6-2/TRBV6-3,NA,TGTGCCAGCAGTTGGGAGACAGAGACCCAGTACTTC,CASSWETETQYF
TRBJ2-3,NA,TRBV6-2/TRBV6-3,NA,TGTGCCAGCAGTTACTCTTACACAGATACGCGGTATTTT,CASSYSYTDTRYF
TRBJ2-5,few,TRBV12-3/TRBV12-4,NA,TGTGCCAGCAGGGTAACAGGTCAAGAGACCCAGTACTTC,CASRVTGQETQYF
TRBJ2-6,many,TRBV7-2,NA,TGTGCCAGCAGCTCTAGGGGGACTGGGGCCAACGTCCTGACTTTC,CASSSRGTGANVLTF
TRBJ2-3,NA,TRBV6-2/TRBV6-3,NA,TGTGCCAGCAGTTACATGTCGCTCTATGGTGCGCAGTATTTT,CASSYMSLYGAQYF
TRBJ1-6,NA,TRBV7-2,NA,TGTGCCAGCAGCTTAGGTCCCGGGGCCGGTAATTCACCCCTCCACTTT,CASSLGPGAGNSPLHF
TRBJ2-2,many,TRBV7-2,TRBD1,TGTGCCAGCAGCCAAGGGACAGGGACCACCGGGGAGCTGTTTTTT,CASSQGTGTTGELFF
TRBJ1-1,NA,TRBV13,TRBD1,TGTGCCAGCAGCTTAGGCAGGGGACAGGGGGCAACTGAAGCTTTCTTT,CASSLGRGQGATEAFF
TRBJ2-1,NA,TRBV6-5,NA,TGTGCCAGCAGTTACGCCTGGGACACCCCCGTCGATGAGCAGTTCTTC,CASSYAWDTPVDEQFF
TRBJ1-6,few,TRBV18,NA,TGTGCCAGCTCACCGGGACTTGGGAATTCACCCCTCCACTTT,CASSPGLGNSPLHF
TRBJ1-2,few,TRBV12-3/TRBV12-4,NA,TGTGCCAGCAGGCGACCGGGACTCTTAAACTATGGCTACACCTTC,CASRRPGLLNYGYTF
TRBJ2-6,few,TRBV6-5,NA,TGTGCCAGCAGTTACTCAAGTCCTTCCTCTGGGGCCAACGTCCTGACTTTC,CASSYSSPSSGANVLTF
TRBJ2-6,NA,TRBV7-2,NA,TGTGCCAGCAGCTTAGTAGGGAATGGGGCCAACGTCCTGACTTTC,CASSLVGNGANVLTF
TRBJ2-5,few,TRBV6-2/TRBV6-3,TRBD1,TGTGCCAGCAGTTACGGACAGGAAGAAGAGACCCAGTACTTC,CASSYGQEEETQYF
TRBJ2-6,many,TRBV6-2/TRBV6-3,NA,TGTGCCAGCGGACGAATCCTGACTGGGGCCAACGTCCTGACTTTC,CASGRILTGANVLTF
TRBJ1-4,many,TRBV2,NA,TGTGCCAGCAGTGAATCCCTGGGAGATGAAAAACTGTTTTTT,CASSESLGDEKLFF
TRBJ2-3,NA,TRBV2,NA,TGTGCCAGCAGTGAAGCTTCAAGCACAGATACGCAGTATTTT,CASSEASSTDTQYF
TRBJ2-6,NA,TRBV18,TRBD1,TGTGCCAGCTCTCCCTGGACAGGGCCCTCTGGGGCCAACGTCCTGACTTTC,CASSPWTGPSGANVLTF
TRBJ1-1,many,TRBV29-1,NA,TGCAGCGTTTCTACAGTGCTTAACACTGAAGCTTTCTTT,CSVSTVLNTEAFF
TRBJ2-7,many,TRBV2,NA,TGTGCCAGCAGTGAAGGGTTGGAAACCTACGAGCAGTACTTC,CASSEGLETYEQYF
TRBJ2-6,many,TRBV6-1,NA,TGTGCCCTCGCGAGCAGGTTACCCGCCCCTGGGGCCAACGTCCTGACTTTC,CALASRLPAPGANVLTF
TRBJ2-1,few,TRBV20-1,NA,TGCAGTGCTAGAGAAAACCGAAACAATGAGCAGTTCTTC,CSARENRNNEQFF
TRBJ1-4,few,TRBV20-1,TRBD1,TGCAGTGCTAGGTGGACGGACAGGAATGAAAAACTGTTTTTT,CSARWTDRNEKLFF